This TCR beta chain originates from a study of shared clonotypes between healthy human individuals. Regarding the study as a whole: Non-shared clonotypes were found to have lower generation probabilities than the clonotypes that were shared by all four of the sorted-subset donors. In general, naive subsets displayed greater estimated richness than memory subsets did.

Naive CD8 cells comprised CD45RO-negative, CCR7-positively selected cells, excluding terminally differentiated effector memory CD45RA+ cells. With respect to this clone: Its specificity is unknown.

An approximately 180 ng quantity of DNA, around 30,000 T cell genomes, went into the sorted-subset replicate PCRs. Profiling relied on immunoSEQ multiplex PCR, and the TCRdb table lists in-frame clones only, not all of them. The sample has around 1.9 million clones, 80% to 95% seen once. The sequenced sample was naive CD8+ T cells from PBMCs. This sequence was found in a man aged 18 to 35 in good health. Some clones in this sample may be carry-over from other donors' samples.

The CDR3 coding sequence is TGTGCCAGCAGCATCGGACCTTACAATGAGCAGTTCTTC. Protein: CASSIGPYNEQFF. V is TRBV11-2 and J is TRBJ2-1; no clear D gene. V gave up 5 bases and J gave up 4 bases, with 9 bases separating them. Germline loops: CDR1 SGHAT, CDR2 FQNNGV. This CDR3 has 13 residues.